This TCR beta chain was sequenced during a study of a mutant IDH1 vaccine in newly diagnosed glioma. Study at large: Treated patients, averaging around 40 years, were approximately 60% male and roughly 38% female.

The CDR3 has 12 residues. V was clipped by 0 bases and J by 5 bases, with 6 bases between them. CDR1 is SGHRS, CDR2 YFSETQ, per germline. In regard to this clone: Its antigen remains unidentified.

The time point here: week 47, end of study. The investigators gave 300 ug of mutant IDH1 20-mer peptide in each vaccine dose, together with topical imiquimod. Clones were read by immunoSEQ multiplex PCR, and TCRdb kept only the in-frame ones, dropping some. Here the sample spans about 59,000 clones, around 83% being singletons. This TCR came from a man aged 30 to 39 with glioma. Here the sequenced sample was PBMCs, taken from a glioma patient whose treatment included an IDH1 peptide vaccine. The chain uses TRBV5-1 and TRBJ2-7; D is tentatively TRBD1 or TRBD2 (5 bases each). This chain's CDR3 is CASSLGDDEQYF. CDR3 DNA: TGCGCCAGCAGCTTGGGGGACGACGAGCAGTACTTC.